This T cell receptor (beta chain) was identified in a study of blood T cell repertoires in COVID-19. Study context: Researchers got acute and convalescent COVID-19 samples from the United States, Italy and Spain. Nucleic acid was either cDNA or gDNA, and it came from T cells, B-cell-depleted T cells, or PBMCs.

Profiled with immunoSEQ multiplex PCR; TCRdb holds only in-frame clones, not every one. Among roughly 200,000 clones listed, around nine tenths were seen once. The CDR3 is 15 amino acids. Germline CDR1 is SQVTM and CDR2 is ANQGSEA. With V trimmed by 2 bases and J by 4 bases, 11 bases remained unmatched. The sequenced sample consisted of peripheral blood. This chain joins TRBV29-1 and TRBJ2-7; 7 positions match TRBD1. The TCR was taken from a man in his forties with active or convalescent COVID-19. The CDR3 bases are TGCAGCGTTGAATTTTTACAGGGGACGGGGTACGAGCAGTACTTC. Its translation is CSVEFLQGTGYEQYF.